This T cell receptor (beta chain) stems from a study of blood T cell repertoires in COVID-19. About the study: PBMCs, B-cell-depleted T cells, or T cells provided the cDNA or gDNA that made up the material.

Repertoires were generated with immunoSEQ multiplex PCR, while TCRdb's copy carries only in-frame clones and drops some. The sample lists 150,000 to 200,000 clones; about 81% were seen once. There are 14 residues in the CDR3. The chain carries TRBV21-1 and TRBJ2-7; the table names TRBD1, a call not compared with the DNA. TRBV21-1 is listed as a pseudogene. The TCR was taken from a woman aged 80 or older with COVID-19, enrolled during active disease. The sequenced sample consisted of peripheral blood. The chain's CDR3 is CASSNGIQSYEQYF. The CDR3 bases are TGTGCCAGCAGCAATGGAATACAGTCCTACGAGCAGTACTTC.